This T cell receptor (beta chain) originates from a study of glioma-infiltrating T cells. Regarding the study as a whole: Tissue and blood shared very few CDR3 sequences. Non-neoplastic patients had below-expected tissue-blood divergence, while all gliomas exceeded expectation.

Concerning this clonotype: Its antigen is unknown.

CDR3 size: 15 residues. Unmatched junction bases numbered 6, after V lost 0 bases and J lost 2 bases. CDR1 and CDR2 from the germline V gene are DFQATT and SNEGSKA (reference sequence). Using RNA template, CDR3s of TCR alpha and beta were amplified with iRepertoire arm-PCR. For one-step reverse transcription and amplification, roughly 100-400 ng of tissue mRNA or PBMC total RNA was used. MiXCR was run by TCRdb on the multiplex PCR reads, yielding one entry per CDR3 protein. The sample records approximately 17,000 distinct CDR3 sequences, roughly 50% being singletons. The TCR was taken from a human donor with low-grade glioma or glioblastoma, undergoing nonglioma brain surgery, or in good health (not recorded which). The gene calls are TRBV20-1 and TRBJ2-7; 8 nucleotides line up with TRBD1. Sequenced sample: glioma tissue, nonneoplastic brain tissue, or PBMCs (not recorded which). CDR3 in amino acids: CSARDPTGGTYEQYF. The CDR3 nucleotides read TGCAGTGCTAGAGACCCCACAGGGGGAACCTACGAGCAGTACTTC.